What follows is one T cell receptor (beta chain) and its context. Its antigen is not identified. Germline values: CDR1 MNHEY, CDR2 SVGEGT. V lost 4 bases to trimming and J lost 5 bases; unmatched junction nucleotides: 7. The CDR3 totals 15 residues. The data were obtained in a study of T-cell reconstitution after alpha-beta-depleted transplantation in children. Preparation of the TCRbeta library used unique molecular identifiers. Each CDR3 protein gets one entry after TCRdb re-called the PCR reads with MiXCR. The table includes about 300,000 distinct CDR3 sequences, roughly 7.8% detected once. Study-wide points: The origin of high day-60 TCRbeta diversity in some patients lay in surviving recipient T cells and thymic progenitors. At one year after transplant, newly produced T cells mostly accounted for T-cell counts and diversity. There were reportedly several hundred expanded graft clones from which alpha-beta T cells came about two months after transplant.

The sequence was collected from a female patient aged 2-10 years who had a stem cell transplant for Fanconi anemia, so the T cells may come from the graft donor. The rearrangement links TRBV6-2 or TRBV6-3 to TRBJ2-5; 10 nucleotides match TRBD1. The material sequenced was peripheral blood, taken 360 days after TCRalphabeta/CD19-depleted stem cell transplant. The CDR3, as DNA: TGTGCCAGCAGTTGGGACAGGACAGGGGGGGAGACCCAGTACTTC. It specifies CASSWDRTGGETQYF.